A selection of T cell receptor beta chains follows, all from one sample in a study of HIV-infected patients and healthy controls. TCRdb used MiXCR to reprocess the 5' RACE reads, holding one entry per CDR3 protein. This sample has around 5,700 distinct CDR3 sequences, with around 25% found just once. The material sequenced was blood, taken before antiretroviral therapy. The receptors shown here come from an adult with HIV infection. CDR3s include the opening cysteine and the closing phenylalanine or tryptophan. The D gene is left open where the match is weak. Expanded clones are given a class, and other clones once, few, many or no size at all.

TRBV15,NA,TRBJ1-5,NA,TGTGCCACCAGCAGAGATCGCCAGGGTAGCAATCAGCCCCAGCATTTT,CATSRDRQGSNQPQHF
TRBV20-1,NA,TRBJ1-1,NA,TGCAGTGACTGGACGGGCCTGAACACTGAAGCTTTCTTT,CSDWTGLNTEAFF
TRBV4-1,NA,TRBJ1-4,medium-sized,TGCGCCAGCAGGGGGGTTAGGGTTGAAAAACTGTTTTTT,CASRGVRVEKLFF
TRBV5-6,NA,TRBJ2-3,NA,TGTGCCAGCAGGGTAGGAGGGGGCACAGATACGCAGTATTTT,CASRVGGGTDTQYF
TRBV12-3/TRBV12-4,NA,TRBJ2-4,NA,TGTGCCAGCAGTCCCGGGGGGCTGGGGGACATTCAGTACTTC,CASSPGGLGDIQYF
TRBV30,TRBD1,TRBJ1-1,medium-sized,TGTGCCTGGAGACCCAAGGGGGCGGGAAACACTGAAGCTTTCTTT,CAWRPKGAGNTEAFF
TRBV5-1,NA,TRBJ1-1,NA,TGCGCTTCGGGTAGGGGGGCGAACACTGAAGCTTTCTTT,CASGRGANTEAFF
TRBV27,TRBD1,TRBJ2-7,many,TGTGCCGTGGGGGACAGCCACGAGCAGTACTTC,CAVGDSHEQYF
TRBV5-1,NA,TRBJ1-1,NA,TGCGCCAGCAGCTCGATCCGGGCCCCGAACACTGAAGCTTTCTTT,CASSSIRAPNTEAFF
TRBV5-1,NA,TRBJ1-6,medium-sized,TGCGCCAGCAGCCCTGCTCCCGGGACGGGATCACCCCTCCACTTT,CASSPAPGTGSPLHF
TRBV19,NA,TRBJ1-2,many,TGTGCCAGTCGTCGACAGGCCAACTATGGCTACACCTTC,CASRRQANYGYTF
TRBV10-2,NA,TRBJ1-6,many,TGCGCCAGCAGTGAGCGGGAGGTACTCTATAATTCACCCCTCCACTTT,CASSEREVLYNSPLHF
TRBV12-3/TRBV12-4,NA,TRBJ1-3,few,TGTGCCAGCAGCCTAGGGATGTCTGGAAACACCATATATTTT,CASSLGMSGNTIYF
TRBV7-7,TRBD2,TRBJ2-3,few,TGTGCTAGCAGCTTGAGCGGACTAGCGGGGGGCACAGATACGCAGTATTTT,CASSLSGLAGGTDTQYF
TRBV7-2,TRBD2,TRBJ2-3,many,TGTGCCAGCAGCTTAGAGGCACTAGCGGGGGGCTTCAGCACAGATACGCAGTATTTT,CASSLEALAGGFSTDTQYF
TRBV19,NA,TRBJ2-5,NA,TGTGCCAGTAGTATCGGGCGGGGGCCGCAAGAGACCCAGTACTTC,CASSIGRGPQETQYF
TRBV10-3,TRBD1,TRBJ2-7,few,TGTGCCATCAGTGACCCAAGGGTACAGGGGGACGAGCAGTACTTC,CAISDPRVQGDEQYF
TRBV13,NA,TRBJ2-7,medium-sized,TGTGCCAGCAGCCCCCTGGGGACCTACTACGAGCAGTACTTC,CASSPLGTYYEQYF